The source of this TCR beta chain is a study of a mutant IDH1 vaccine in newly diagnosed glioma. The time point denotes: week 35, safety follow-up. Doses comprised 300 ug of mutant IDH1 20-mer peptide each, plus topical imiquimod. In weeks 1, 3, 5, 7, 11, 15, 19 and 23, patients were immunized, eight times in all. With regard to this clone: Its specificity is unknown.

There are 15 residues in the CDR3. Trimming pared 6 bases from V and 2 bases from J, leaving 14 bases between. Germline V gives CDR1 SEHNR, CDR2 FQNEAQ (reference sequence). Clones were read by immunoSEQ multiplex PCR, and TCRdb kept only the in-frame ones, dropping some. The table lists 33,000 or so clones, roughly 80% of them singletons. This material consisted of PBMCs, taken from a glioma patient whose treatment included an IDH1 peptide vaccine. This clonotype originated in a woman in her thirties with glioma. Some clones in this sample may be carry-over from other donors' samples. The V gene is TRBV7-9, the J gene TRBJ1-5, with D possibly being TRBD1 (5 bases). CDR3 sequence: CASSSSGGGNQPQHF. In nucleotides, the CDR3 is TGTGCCAGCAGTTCCTCGGGGGGAGGCAATCAGCCCCAGCATTTT.